The 21 T cell receptor beta chains listed next were all sequenced from one sample in a study of blood T cell repertoires in COVID-19 (dated by TCRdb to the early 2020s). The method was the immunoSEQ multiplex PCR assay. Not all clones reach the TCRdb copy of this immuneACCESS table, which keeps in-frame sequences only. Checked studies attribute under half of the gap to unresolved V genes and leave the rest unexplained. The sample contains some 200,000 clones, 70% to 90% of them found a single time. 2.5% to 3% of the sample belongs to the ten largest clones. Sequencing was done on a sample of peripheral blood. These receptors were collected from a man in his forties or fifties with active or convalescent COVID-19.

This chain uses TRBV3-1 (or the pseudogene TRBV3-2) with TRBJ1-1; 8 bases match TRBD1. V lost 5 bases, J lost 4 bases, and 3 bases stayed unmatched. Germline values: CDR1 LGHDT, CDR2 YNNKEL (reference sequence). This CDR3 has 13 residues. CDR3 coding DNA: TGTGCCAGCAGCAAAACAGGGGGCACTGAAGCTTTCTTT. Its protein is CASSKTGGTEAFF.

This clone was recorded only once. J is TRBJ2-2 and V is TRBV6-5; TRBD2 might be the D (5 bases). CDR1 and CDR2 from the germline V gene are MNHEY and SVGAGI. V was clipped by 0 bases and J by 7 bases, with 15 bases between them. The CDR3 spans 16 residues. This CDR3 is CASSYSELEGSGELFF. The CDR3 bases are TGTGCCAGCAGTTACTCGGAATTAGAGGGTAGCGGGGAGCTGTTTTTT.

The rearrangement joins TRBV30 to TRBJ2-7, with TRBD1 matching 11 bases. Germline V gene sequence: CDR1 GTSNPN, CDR2 SVGIG (reference sequence). With 5 bases clipped from V and 1 base from J, the junction kept 4 bases outside the gene matches. CDR3 length: 14 residues. The CDR3 nucleotides read TGTGCCTGGGGACAGGGGGCAGGATCCTACGAGCAGTACTTC. Residues: CAWGQGAGSYEQYF.

This clone was observed a few times. The CDR3 nucleotides are TGTGCCAGCAGGCCGACAGGGGACGAGACCCAGTACTTC. It encodes CASRPTGDETQYF. The genes are TRBV7-9 and TRBJ2-5; 8 bases are a match to TRBD1. Germline V gene lookup returns CDR1 SEHNR and CDR2 FQNEAQ (reference sequence). CDR3 length: 13 amino acids. With V trimmed by 6 bases and J by 5 bases, 5 bases remained unmatched. The complete variable domain, with remaining parts taken from reference TRBV7-9 and TRBJ2-5, reads DTGVSQNPRHKITKRGQNVTFRCDPISEHNRLYWYRQTLGQGPEFLTYFQNEAQLEKSRLLSDRFSAERPKGSFSTLEIQRTEQGDSAMYLCASRPTGDETQYFGPGTRLLVL.

This clone appeared many times. The V gene is TRBV7-9, the J gene TRBJ1-1; no definite D call. CDR1 is SEHNR, CDR2 FQNEAQ, per germline (reference sequence). Trimming removed 5 bases from V and 0 bases from J, with 13 bases in between. This CDR3 spans 15 amino acids. DNA of the CDR3: TGTGCCAGCAGCCCACCGTTCGGGGTGAACACTGAAGCTTTCTTT. Translating it yields CASSPPFGVNTEAFF.

V and J are TRBV20-1 and TRBJ2-7, with 7 nucleotides matching TRBD2. V shed 3 bases, J shed 5 bases, and the junction held 10 bases outside the gene matches. The CDR3 length is 14 residues. Germline V lookup: CDR1 DFQATT, CDR2 SNEGSKA (reference sequence). The CDR3 DNA reads as TGCAGTGCTAGTGAATGGGACTACTTCGACGAGCAGTACTTC. Its protein product is CSASEWDYFDEQYF.

The chain employs TRBV24-1 and TRBJ1-4; D is possibly TRBD1 (6 bases). The CDR3 length is 13 residues. The germline gives CDR1 KGHDR, CDR2 SFDVKD. The V end lost 3 bases, the J end lost 7 bases, and 8 bases lay between the germline ends. The CDR3 nucleotides read TGTGCCACCAGTGATGAAGGGGGTGAAAAACTGTTTTTT. Amino acid sequence: CATSDEGGEKLFF.

The gene calls are TRBV4-1 and TRBJ2-5, with 13 nucleotides matching TRBD2. Germline V CDR1 and CDR2: MGHRA, YSYEKL. This CDR3 comprises 16 residues. Trimming cost V 3 bases and J 4 bases; bases outside gene matches: 5. In DNA, the CDR3 is TGCGCCAGCAGCCAGGAGGGACTAGCGGGGATAGAGACCCAGTACTTC. As protein: CASSQEGLAGIETQYF.

The V and J genes are TRBV6-5 and TRBJ2-7, with 7 nucleotides matching TRBD1. The germline CDR1 and CDR2 sequences are MNHEY and SVGAGI. The CDR3 length is 12 residues. V was clipped by 6 bases and J by 7 bases; unmatched bases: 6. The DNA of the CDR3 is TGTGCCAGCAGGGGGACAGTTCGGGAGCAGTACTTC. Encoded protein: CASRGTVREQYF.

V and J are TRBV6-1 and TRBJ2-7; unclear D gene. The CDR3 is 13 residues long. Trimming removed 3 bases at V and 2 bases at J, with 8 bases between. Germline V gene data show CDR1 as MNHNS and CDR2 as SASEGT. The CDR3 coding sequence is TGTGCCAGCAGTGACCAGGTGACCTACGAGCAGTACTTC. It specifies CASSDQVTYEQYF.

The J gene is TRBJ2-5, the V gene TRBV3-1 (or the pseudogene TRBV3-2); D may be TRBD2 (7 bases). Trimming shortened V by 1 base and J by 5 bases, and 14 bases separated the two germline ends. Germline loops: CDR1 LGHDT, CDR2 YNNKEL (reference sequence). The CDR3 has 15 residues. The CDR3 DNA reads as TGTGCCAGCAGCCAAGGATCGGGGGGCCGTGAGACCCAGTACTTC. Amino acids: CASSQGSGGRETQYF.

This CDR3 is CASSQSRTGNTGELFF. The CDR3 DNA reads as TGCGCCAGCAGCCAATCCCGGACAGGGAACACCGGGGAGCTGTTTTTT. V usage is TRBV4-1 and J usage is TRBJ2-2; 7 positions match TRBD1. The CDR3 runs to 16 residues. The germline V gene has CDR1 MGHRA and CDR2 YSYEKL. Germline trimming cut 2 bases from V and 1 base from J; bases unmatched to any gene: 4.

V and J are TRBV7-3 and TRBJ2-3; TRBD2 matches 7 bases. Germline V gene sequence: CDR1 SGHTA, CDR2 FQGTGA. V was pared by 8 bases and J by 1 base, with 3 bases of the junction left unmatched. The CDR3 runs 13 residues. The CDR3 DNA is TGTGCCAGCCGACTAGCTGGCACAGATACGCAGTATTTT. Translated: CASRLAGTDTQYF. The whole variable domain, remainder taken from reference TRBV7-3 and TRBJ2-3, is GAGVSQTPSNKVTEKGKYVELRCDPISGHTALYWYRQSLGQGPEFLIYFQGTGAADDSGLPNDRFFAVRPEGSVSTLKIQRTERGDSAVYLCASRLAGTDTQYFGPGTRLTVL.

This clone has only one observation. The chain uses TRBV6-5 and TRBJ1-2, with 9 bases that match TRBD1. CDR3 length equals 13 residues. The V gene end was trimmed by 8 bases and the J gene end by 10 bases; junction bases not matched to a gene: 11. The germline gives CDR1 MNHEY, CDR2 SVGAGI. The CDR3 loop reads CASSGTGRVPYTF. The CDR3 DNA is TGTGCCAGCTCCGGGACAGGGAGGGTTCCCTACACCTTC.

This chain joins TRBV11-1 and TRBJ2-1; maybe TRBD1 (6 bases). Looked up from germline, CDR1 is SGHAT and CDR2 is FQDESV (reference sequence). The CDR3 consists of 15 residues. V gave up 1 base and J gave up 4 bases, with 11 bases separating them. The CDR3 sequence: CASSLVNREYNEQFF. The CDR3 DNA sequence: TGTGCCAGCAGCTTAGTAAACAGGGAGTACAATGAGCAGTTCTTC.

The V gene is TRBV5-1, the J gene TRBJ1-4; D possibly corresponds to TRBD1 (5 bases). Germline values: CDR1 SGHRS, CDR2 YFSETQ. The CDR3 covers 15 residues. Trimming pared 6 bases from V and 0 bases from J, leaving 12 bases between. CDR3 nucleotides: TGCGCCAGCACCCGTGCGGGGGCAACTAATGAAAAACTGTTTTTT. It translates to CASTRAGATNEKLFF.

The V gene is TRBV11-3, the J gene TRBJ2-7; D might be TRBD1 (5 bases). Trimming pared 3 bases from V and 2 bases from J, leaving 11 bases between. CDR1 and CDR2 (germline): SGHNT, YENEEA. CDR3 length: 14 residues. CDR3 DNA: TGTGCCAGCAGCTTCCAGGGCCGGACCTACGAGCAGTACTTC. This codes for CASSFQGRTYEQYF.

Of note for this clone: Germline and junction disagree at one end, which may indicate a read error. The CDR3 nucleotides are TGTGCCATCAGCGAGTCGAGGCTGAATCAGCCCCAGCATTTT. This encodes CAISESRLNQPQHF. The chain uses TRBV10-3 and TRBJ1-5; D gene unclear. The length of the CDR3 is 14 residues. Germline-derived CDR1 and CDR2 are ENHRY and SYGVKD.

The DNA of the CDR3 is TGCGCCAGCAGCTTGGATGGTTCGGGCTCTGGAAACACCATATATTTT. This sequence encodes CASSLDGSGSGNTIYF. This rearrangement joins TRBV5-1 to TRBJ1-3; D gene ambiguous. This CDR3 has 16 amino acids. Germline lookup yields CDR1 SGHRS and CDR2 YFSETQ. V shed 0 bases and J shed 0 bases, with 10 bases lying between them.

This CDR3 reads CASSKIAGSSGNTIYF. In DNA, the CDR3 is TGTGCCAGCAGCAAAATTGCAGGGTCCTCTGGAAACACCATATATTTT. V is TRBV7-9 and J is TRBJ1-3; possible D gene TRBD1, 5 bases. There are 16 residues in the CDR3. Trimming left V 5 bases short and J 0 bases short, with 14 bases between. Per germline, CDR1 SEHNR and CDR2 FQNEAQ (reference sequence).

This clone appeared a single time. The chain joins TRBV28 to TRBJ1-2; maybe TRBD1 (5 bases). V lost 5 bases, J lost 4 bases, and 14 bases lay in between. Germline CDR1 and CDR2: MDHEN and SYDVKM. The CDR3 contains 14 residues. For the CDR3, the DNA is TGTGCCAGCAGTCTAGAACAGGCCTCCTATGGCTACACCTTC. It is translated as CASSLEQASYGYTF.